What follows are 21 T cell receptor beta chains derived from one specimen sequenced in a study of cytomegalovirus exposure and HLA in healthy donors. PCR was performed using 60 Vbeta and 13 Jbeta primers. Produced via immunoSEQ multiplex PCR; TCRdb's table is partial and in-frame only. Among roughly 120,000 clones listed, 70% to 85% were seen once. Sequencing was done on a sample of PBMCs. These receptors came from a woman between 45 and 65 years old in good health and CMV-seropositive.

This chain joins TRBV9 and TRBJ1-3; D is perhaps TRBD1 (6 bases). The CDR3 consists of 15 residues. The germline V and J ends were trimmed by 3 bases and 0 bases, with 10 bases remaining between them. Germline V CDR1 and CDR2: SGDLS, YYNGEE. CDR3 loop: CASSGRDNSGNTIYF. The CDR3 DNA follows: TGTGCCAGCAGCGGCCGGGACAACTCTGGAAACACCATATATTTT.

This clone was counted only a few times. The rearrangement links TRBV5-1 to TRBJ2-5; perhaps TRBD2 as D (7 bases). CDR1 and CDR2 (germline): SGHRS, YFSETQ. Trimming pared 3 bases from V and 0 bases from J, leaving 12 bases between. This CDR3 spans 15 amino acids. The CDR3 DNA sequence: TGCGCCAGCAGCTCCGAGGGGGGGCACCAAGAGACCCAGTACTTC. This gives the protein CASSSEGGHQETQYF.

The chain is built from TRBV7-2 and TRBJ1-6; D not certain. The CDR3 covers 15 residues. The V and J ends lost 2 bases and 5 bases respectively, with 10 bases between them. Germline CDR1 is SGHTA and CDR2 is FQGNSA. Here the CDR3 reads CASSLRPGNNSPLHF. DNA of the CDR3: TGTGCCAGCAGCTTACGTCCGGGGAATAATTCACCCCTCCACTTT.

This clone appeared once. The V gene is TRBV7-2, the J gene TRBJ2-7, with a possible D match to TRBD2 (5 bases). Trimming removed 5 bases at V and 1 base at J, with 12 bases between. Per germline, CDR1 SGHTA and CDR2 FQGNSA. The CDR3 runs to 14 residues. CDR3 nucleotides: TGTGCCAGCAGCCCCCGGACGGGATCCTACGAGCAGTACTTC. Its translation is CASSPRTGSYEQYF.

The chain is built from TRBV7-8 and TRBJ1-1; D is unclear. Trimming cost V 2 bases and J 3 bases, with 7 bases left between them. The CDR3 runs to 13 residues. The germline gives CDR1 SGHVS, CDR2 FQNEAQ. CDR3 sequence: CASSLLSDTEAFF. CDR3 in DNA: TGTGCCAGCAGCTTACTCAGCGACACTGAAGCTTTCTTT.

The chain recombines TRBV18 with TRBJ2-3; D gene ambiguous. The CDR3 is 14 amino acids. With 5 bases removed from V and 1 base from J, the gap between germline ends came to 10 bases. Germline V lookup: CDR1 KGHSH, CDR2 LQKENI. The CDR3 sequence is CASSSSLGTDTQYF. In DNA form, the CDR3 reads TGTGCCAGCTCATCGAGTCTTGGCACAGATACGCAGTATTTT.

The V and J genes are TRBV28 and TRBJ1-1; D might be TRBD1 (6 bases). Germline V CDR1 and CDR2: MDHEN, SYDVKM. The V end lost 4 bases, the J end lost 4 bases, and 19 bases lay between the germline ends. CDR3 length equals 16 residues. The CDR3 sequence is CASSSPGAGDSTEAFF. In nucleotides, the CDR3 is TGTGCCAGCAGTTCCCCGGGCGCAGGGGATTCCACTGAAGCTTTCTTT.

This clone was detected once. V is TRBV5-1 and J is TRBJ2-5, with 10 bases identical to TRBD1. The V segment lost 4 bases and the J segment 5 bases; nucleotides outside the gene matches: 11. Germline V lookup: CDR1 SGHRS, CDR2 YFSETQ. There are 16 residues in the CDR3. CDR3 in DNA: TGCGCCAGCAGCCTAGCCGGGACAGGGGACGATGAGACCCAGTACTTC. Its translation is CASSLAGTGDDETQYF.

The V gene is TRBV7-8, the J gene TRBJ1-5; D possibly corresponds to TRBD1 (6 bases). The ends were cut back, 10 bases at V and 0 bases at J, with 16 bases in the middle. CDR3 length: 15 amino acids. Germline values: CDR1 SGHVS, CDR2 FQNEAQ. As DNA, the CDR3 is TGTGCCACTGTACAGGGACCTTATAGCAATCAGCCCCAGCATTTT. It codes for CATVQGPYSNQPQHF.

A few counts support this clone. The chain combines TRBV4-3 with TRBJ2-6, with a weak D call TRBD1 (5 bases). The CDR3 loop spans 19 amino acids. CDR1 and CDR2 (germline): LGHNA, YSLEER. Trimming left V 0 bases short and J 4 bases short, with 19 bases between. The DNA of the CDR3 is TGCGCCAGCAGCCAAGAAGCCCAGGGATTTTTTTCGGGGGCCAACGTCCTGACTTTC. Protein product: CASSQEAQGFFSGANVLTF.

The chain is built from TRBV5-8 and TRBJ1-1, with D uncertain. This CDR3 comprises 12 residues. The germline V gene has CDR1 SGHTS and CDR2 YDEGEE. Trimming removed 1 base at V and 7 bases at J, with 8 bases between. The CDR3 protein is CASSLIYVEAFF. CDR3 DNA sequence: TGTGCCAGCAGCTTGATTTATGTTGAAGCTTTCTTT. The full variable domain, its missing parts supplied by reference TRBV5-8 and TRBJ1-1, is EAGVTQSPTHLIKTRGQQATLRCSPISGHTSVYWYQQALGLGLQFLLWYDEGEERNRGNFPPRFSGRQFPNYSSELNVNALELEDSALYLCASSLIYVEAFFGQGTRLTVV.

CDR3 in DNA: TGTGCCATCAGCGGACAGGGGGTCAATGGCTACACCTTC. It translates to CAISGQGVNGYTF. The J gene is TRBJ1-2, the V gene TRBV10-3, with 10 bases that match TRBD1. This CDR3 comprises 13 residues. The germline V gene encodes CDR1 ENHRY and CDR2 SYGVKD. V lost 6 bases and J lost 6; bases outside the gene matches: 4.

This clone was counted a few times. This rearrangement joins TRBV2 to TRBJ2-3; TRBD2 agrees at 10 bases. This CDR3 has 19 amino acids. V shed 2 bases, J shed 0 bases, and the junction held 11 bases outside the gene matches. Germline values: CDR1 SNHLY, CDR2 FYNNEI. The CDR3 reads CASSENLAGAHASTDTQYF. CDR3 coding DNA: TGTGCCAGCAGTGAAAATCTAGCGGGGGCCCACGCTAGCACAGATACGCAGTATTTT. Full variable domain (outside the CDR3, taken from reference TRBV2 and TRBJ2-3): EPEVTQTPSHQVTQMGQEVILRCVPISNHLYFYWYRQILGQKVEFLVSFYNNEISEKSEIFDDQFSVERPDGSNFTLKIRSTKLEDSAMYFCASSENLAGAHASTDTQYFGPGTRLTVL.

In this sample, this clone turned up a few times. The chain joins TRBV7-9 to TRBJ2-2; D is ambiguous. This CDR3 has 14 amino acids. With 2 bases removed from V and 0 bases from J, the gap between germline ends came to 4 bases. CDR1 and CDR2 (germline): SEHNR, FQNEAQ (reference sequence). The CDR3 spells CASSLISNTGELFF. CDR3 in DNA: TGTGCCAGCAGCTTAATCTCGAACACCGGGGAGCTGTTTTTT.

The rearrangement uses TRBV7-8 and TRBJ1-2, with D possibly being TRBD1 (5 bases). V lost 1 base, J lost 6 bases, and 12 bases lay in between. The CDR3 has 14 amino acids. CDR1 is SGHVS, CDR2 FQNEAQ, per germline. CDR3 protein: CASSLDRGTDGYTF. The CDR3 DNA follows: TGTGCCAGCAGCTTAGACCGGGGGACCGATGGCTACACCTTC.

This clone was observed a few times. The genes are TRBV5-4 and TRBJ1-1, with D perhaps matching TRBD1 (6 bases). Per the germline V gene, CDR1 is SGHNT and CDR2 is YYREEE (reference sequence). The CDR3 is made up of 13 amino acids. Trimming stripped 5 bases from V and 6 bases from J, with 14 bases between. The CDR3: CASSSQGWAEAFF. DNA for the CDR3: TGTGCCAGCAGTTCACAGGGCTGGGCTGAAGCTTTCTTT.

This clone was recorded a few times. J is TRBJ2-1 and V is TRBV29-1; 8 bases align to TRBD2. This CDR3 spans 16 amino acids. Germline lookup yields CDR1 SQVTM and CDR2 ANQGSEA. The V and J ends lost 1 base and 2 bases, in that order; junction bases with no gene match: 7. The CDR3, as DNA: TGCAGCGTTGAAGTTAGCCTAGCGGGTACCTACAATGAGCAGTTCTTC. Encoded protein: CSVEVSLAGTYNEQFF.

V and J are TRBV27 and TRBJ2-5, with 9 bases lining up with TRBD2. V dropped 4 bases and J dropped 3; count of bases not matched to a gene: 9. The CDR3 consists of 16 residues. CDR1 and CDR2 (germline): MNHEY, SMNVEV (reference sequence). For the CDR3, the DNA is TGTGCCAGCAGTTCTATAGCGGGAGTTGGGGAAGAGACCCAGTACTTC. Amino acids: CASSSIAGVGEETQYF.

The sample holds a few counts of this clone. At the DNA level, this CDR3 is encoded by other sequences in the same sample as well. The chain combines TRBV5-6 with TRBJ2-5; TRBD2 agrees at 8 bases. The junction had 2 bases not matched to a gene; V was cut back by 2 bases and J by 2 bases. The CDR3 is 14 residues long. Germline values: CDR1 SGHDT, CDR2 YYEEEE. The CDR3 sequence: CASSFSGEQETQYF. The CDR3 DNA is TGTGCCAGCAGCTTTAGCGGGGAGCAAGAGACCCAGTACTTC.

The chain couples TRBV2 to TRBJ2-3; possibly TRBD2 for D (6 bases). CDR3 length equals 15 residues. The V end was cut by 5 bases, the J end by 0 bases, with 12 bases between. Germline values: CDR1 SNHLY, CDR2 FYNNEI. As DNA, the CDR3 is TGTGCCAGCAGTTTAGCGGAAACTAGCACAGATACGCAGTATTTT. Encoded protein: CASSLAETSTDTQYF.

The rearrangement joins TRBV5-4 to TRBJ2-3, with D possibly TRBD2 on 6 matching bases. The CDR3 has 15 residues. V was cut by 6 bases and J by 2 bases, with 16 bases left in between. Germline V lookup: CDR1 SGHNT, CDR2 YYREEE (reference sequence). CDR3 protein: CASTWGGASTDTQYF. In DNA form, the CDR3 reads TGTGCCAGCACCTGGGGCGGGGCTTCCACAGATACGCAGTATTTT.